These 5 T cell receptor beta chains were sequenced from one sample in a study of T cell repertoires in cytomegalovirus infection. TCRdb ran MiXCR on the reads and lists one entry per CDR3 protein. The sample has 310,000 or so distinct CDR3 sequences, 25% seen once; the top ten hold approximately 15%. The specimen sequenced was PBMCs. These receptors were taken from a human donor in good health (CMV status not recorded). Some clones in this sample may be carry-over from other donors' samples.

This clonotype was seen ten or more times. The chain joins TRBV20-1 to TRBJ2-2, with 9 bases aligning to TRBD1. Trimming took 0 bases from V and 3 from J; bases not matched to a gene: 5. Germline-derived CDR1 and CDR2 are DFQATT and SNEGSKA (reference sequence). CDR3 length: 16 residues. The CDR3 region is CSARDETGGDTGELFF. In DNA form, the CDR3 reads TGCAGTGCTAGAGATGAGACAGGGGGTGACACCGGGGAGCTGTTTTTT.

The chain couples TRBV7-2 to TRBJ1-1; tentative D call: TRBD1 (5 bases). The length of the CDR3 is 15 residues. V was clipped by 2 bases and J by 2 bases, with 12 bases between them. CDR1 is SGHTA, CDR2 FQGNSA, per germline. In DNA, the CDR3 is TGTGCCAGCAGCTTAAACGGGGCTTTCAACACTGAAGCTTTCTTT. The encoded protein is CASSLNGAFNTEAFF.

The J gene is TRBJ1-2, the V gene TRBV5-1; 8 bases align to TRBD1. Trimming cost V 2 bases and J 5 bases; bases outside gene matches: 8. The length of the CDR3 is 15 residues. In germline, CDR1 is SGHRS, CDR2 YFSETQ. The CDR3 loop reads CASSLLQGEKYGYTF. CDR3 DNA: TGCGCCAGCAGCTTACTACAGGGGGAGAAGTATGGCTACACCTTC.

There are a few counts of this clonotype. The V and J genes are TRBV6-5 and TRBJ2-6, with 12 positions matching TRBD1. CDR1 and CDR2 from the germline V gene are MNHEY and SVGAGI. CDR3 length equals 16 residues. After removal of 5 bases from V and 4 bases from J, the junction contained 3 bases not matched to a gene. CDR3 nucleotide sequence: TGTGCCAGCAGTCCGGGACAGGGGGCCGGGGCCAACGTCCTGACTTTC. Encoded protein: CASSPGQGAGANVLTF.

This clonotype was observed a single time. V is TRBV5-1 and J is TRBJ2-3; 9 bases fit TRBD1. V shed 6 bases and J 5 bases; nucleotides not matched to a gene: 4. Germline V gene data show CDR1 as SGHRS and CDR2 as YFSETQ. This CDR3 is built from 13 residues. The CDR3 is CASNRGHQDTQYF. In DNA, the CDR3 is TGCGCCAGCAACAGGGGGCATCAAGATACGCAGTATTTT.